Listed below are T cell receptor beta chains from one sample, sequenced in a study of early T cells in non-severe SARS-CoV-2 infection. TCRdb redid the calling of the 5' RACE reads with MiXCR, one entry per CDR3 protein. This table has over 55,000 distinct CDR3 sequences, approximately 9.3% appearing once. Input material: whole blood. These receptors came from an adult who was a healthcare worker with PCR-confirmed SARS-CoV-2 infection or an uninfected control (not recorded which). CDR3s include the opening cysteine and the closing phenylalanine or tryptophan. A D gene is named only where the DNA matches it firmly. Size values are once, few and many counts, or a class for expanded clones, and some rows have none.

D gene: TRBD2
V gene: TRBV6-1
clone size: few
J gene: TRBJ2-1
CDR3 DNA: TGTGCCATGTTCCTAGCGGGGGACTACAATGAGCAGTTCTTC
CDR3 protein: CAMFLAGDYNEQFF

D gene: -
V gene: TRBV10-3
clone size: -
J gene: TRBJ2-1
CDR3 DNA: TGTGCCATCAGATCTCTAGAGAATGAGCAGTTCTTC
CDR3 protein: CAIRSLENEQFF

D gene: -
V gene: TRBV10-3
clone size: few
J gene: TRBJ2-3
CDR3 DNA: TGTGCCATCAGTGGCGGAAGTACTATACCCACAGATACGCAGTATTTT
CDR3 protein: CAISGGSTIPTDTQYF

D gene: -
V gene: TRBV7-6
clone size: many
J gene: TRBJ2-1
CDR3 DNA: TGTGCCAGCAGCCCGAAGGTTAGGGGCGACAATGAGCAGTTCTTC
CDR3 protein: CASSPKVRGDNEQFF

D gene: -
V gene: TRBV10-3
clone size: many
J gene: TRBJ2-1
CDR3 DNA: TGTGCCATCCGGCCGAGCTCCTACAATGAGCAGTTCTTC
CDR3 protein: CAIRPSSYNEQFF

D gene: -
V gene: TRBV10-3
clone size: few
J gene: TRBJ1-3
CDR3 DNA: TGTGCCATCAGTGAGTCCAGGGAGATGTCTGGAAACACCATATATTTT
CDR3 protein: CAISESREMSGNTIYF

D gene: TRBD1
V gene: TRBV27
clone size: many
J gene: TRBJ2-5
CDR3 DNA: TGTGCCAGCAGTTATGGAAAGGGGACAGGGTTGGTCCAAGAGACCCAGTACTTC
CDR3 protein: CASSYGKGTGLVQETQYF

D gene: -
V gene: TRBV3-1
clone size: few
J gene: TRBJ2-2
CDR3 DNA: TGTGCCAGCAGCCAAACAACATACACCGGGGAGCTGTTTTTT
CDR3 protein: CASSQTTYTGELFF

D gene: -
V gene: TRBV4-2
clone size: few
J gene: TRBJ2-3
CDR3 DNA: TGTGCCAGCAGCGACCGGGGCAGGGCTCAGACAGATACGCAGTATTTT
CDR3 protein: CASSDRGRAQTDTQYF

D gene: -
V gene: TRBV7-2
clone size: few
J gene: TRBJ2-5
CDR3 DNA: TGTGCCAGCAGCTTAAACAGCCAAGAGACCCAGTACTTC
CDR3 protein: CASSLNSQETQYF

D gene: TRBD1
V gene: TRBV7-3
clone size: many
J gene: TRBJ2-6
CDR3 DNA: TGTGCCAGCAGCCCATGGGACAGCGACTCTGGGGCCAACGTCCTGACTTTC
CDR3 protein: CASSPWDSDSGANVLTF

D gene: TRBD1
V gene: TRBV29-1
clone size: -
J gene: TRBJ2-1
CDR3 DNA: TGCAGCCTTAGGACAGGGGGCTACAATGAGCAGTTCTTC
CDR3 protein: CSLRTGGYNEQFF

D gene: -
V gene: TRBV18
clone size: -
J gene: TRBJ1-2
CDR3 DNA: TGTGCCAGCTCACCACCGGGACGTACTAACTATGGCTACACCTTC
CDR3 protein: CASSPPGRTNYGYTF

D gene: -
V gene: TRBV4-1
clone size: few
J gene: TRBJ2-5
CDR3 DNA: TGCGCCAGCAGCCCGGGACCCCAAGAGACCCAGTACTTC
CDR3 protein: CASSPGPQETQYF

D gene: -
V gene: TRBV7-3
clone size: -
J gene: TRBJ2-2
CDR3 DNA: TGTGCCAGCAGCTTAAGGGCAGGGAACACCGGGGAGCTGTTTTTT
CDR3 protein: CASSLRAGNTGELFF

D gene: TRBD2
V gene: TRBV9
clone size: few
J gene: TRBJ2-1
CDR3 DNA: TGTGCCAGCAGCGTAGCTGGGACTAGTCTTGAGCAGTTCTTC
CDR3 protein: CASSVAGTSLEQFF

D gene: TRBD1
V gene: TRBV4-1
clone size: once
J gene: TRBJ1-2
CDR3 DNA: TGCGCCAGCAGCCAAGCGGGACAGGGCAACTATGGCTACACCTTC
CDR3 protein: CASSQAGQGNYGYTF

D gene: -
V gene: TRBV4-1
clone size: many
J gene: TRBJ1-2
CDR3 DNA: TGCGCCAGCAGCCACCCGACAGGACCCTCTAGCTACACCTTC
CDR3 protein: CASSHPTGPSSYTF

D gene: -
V gene: TRBV5-1
clone size: few
J gene: TRBJ2-3
CDR3 DNA: TGCGCCAGCAGCTTGGGCCAGAAACCTAGCACAGATACGCAGTATTTT
CDR3 protein: CASSLGQKPSTDTQYF

D gene: -
V gene: TRBV4-1
clone size: many
J gene: TRBJ1-2
CDR3 DNA: TGCGCCAGCAGCCAAGATTCGGCCGAGACTCTCTATGGCTACACCTTC
CDR3 protein: CASSQDSAETLYGYTF

D gene: -
V gene: TRBV7-3
clone size: -
J gene: TRBJ2-2
CDR3 DNA: TGTGCCAGCAGCCCGGAGGGGGAGAGAGCGGATACCGGGGAGCTGTTTTTT
CDR3 protein: CASSPEGERADTGELFF

D gene: TRBD1
V gene: TRBV20-1
clone size: -
J gene: TRBJ1-5
CDR3 DNA: TGCAGTGCTAGAGTACAGGACAGGGGGTCGAATCAGCCCCAGCATTTT
CDR3 protein: CSARVQDRGSNQPQHF

D gene: TRBD1
V gene: TRBV5-1
clone size: -
J gene: TRBJ1-2
CDR3 DNA: TGCGCCAGCAGCTCTGAGACCGGGACAGCCTATGGCTACACCTTC
CDR3 protein: CASSSETGTAYGYTF

D gene: -
V gene: TRBV5-6
clone size: few
J gene: TRBJ1-1
CDR3 DNA: TGTGCCAGCAGCTTGGATTGGGGGAACACTGAAGCTTTCTTT
CDR3 protein: CASSLDWGNTEAFF

D gene: -
V gene: TRBV27
clone size: -
J gene: TRBJ1-2
CDR3 DNA: TGTGCCAGCAGGGGACGATCGGACCTCAACTATGGCTACACCTTC
CDR3 protein: CASRGRSDLNYGYTF

D gene: TRBD2
V gene: TRBV5-1
clone size: many
J gene: TRBJ2-1
CDR3 DNA: TGCGCCAGCAGCCTCCGTGGGGCTAGCGGGGGCCTCAATGAGCAGTTCTTC
CDR3 protein: CASSLRGASGGLNEQFF

D gene: -
V gene: TRBV20-1
clone size: once
J gene: TRBJ1-4
CDR3 DNA: TGCAGTGCGTGGTTGGCTAATGAAAAACTGTTTTTT
CDR3 protein: CSAWLANEKLFF

D gene: TRBD1
V gene: TRBV20-1
clone size: many
J gene: TRBJ2-5
CDR3 DNA: TGCAGTGCTAGAGCCTTTAGGACAGGACAAGAGACCCAGTACTTC
CDR3 protein: CSARAFRTGQETQYF

D gene: -
V gene: TRBV7-2
clone size: -
J gene: TRBJ2-5
CDR3 DNA: TGTGCCAGCAGCTCGAGGCAGGGGCAGACCCAGTACTTC
CDR3 protein: CASSSRQGQTQYF

D gene: TRBD1
V gene: TRBV2
clone size: -
J gene: TRBJ1-2
CDR3 DNA: TGTGCCAGCAGGGACAGGGGTAGCTATGGCTACACCTTC
CDR3 protein: CASRDRGSYGYTF

D gene: -
V gene: TRBV25-1
clone size: -
J gene: TRBJ2-5
CDR3 DNA: TGTGCCAGCAGTGAATTATTGGCGGGGCCAGAGACCCAGTACTTC
CDR3 protein: CASSELLAGPETQYF

D gene: -
V gene: TRBV6-2/TRBV6-3
clone size: many
J gene: TRBJ2-1
CDR3 DNA: TGTGCCAGCACCAATGTGGGACGCGAGCAGTTCTTC
CDR3 protein: CASTNVGREQFF

D gene: -
V gene: TRBV5-1
clone size: medium-sized
J gene: TRBJ2-1
CDR3 DNA: TGCGCCAGCAGCCCCTCCGGGACAAACAATGAGCAGTTCTTC
CDR3 protein: CASSPSGTNNEQFF

D gene: TRBD1
V gene: TRBV7-8
clone size: few
J gene: TRBJ2-3
CDR3 DNA: TGTGCCAGCAGCTTAGAAGGGGGCGTAGATACGCAGTATTTT
CDR3 protein: CASSLEGGVDTQYF

D gene: TRBD2
V gene: TRBV4-1
clone size: -
J gene: TRBJ2-5
CDR3 DNA: TGCGCCAGCAGCCCCCTAAGTATAGCGGGGGTCCAAGAGACCCAGTACTTC
CDR3 protein: CASSPLSIAGVQETQYF

D gene: TRBD2
V gene: TRBV4-1
clone size: -
J gene: TRBJ2-1
CDR3 DNA: TGCGCCAGCAGCCAAGATCCTAGCGGCCCCGAGGGTGAGCAGTTCTTC
CDR3 protein: CASSQDPSGPEGEQFF

D gene: -
V gene: TRBV7-2
clone size: -
J gene: TRBJ2-5
CDR3 DNA: TGTGCCAGCAGCATGAGGCGACTAAACGAGGGAGAGACCCAGTACTTC
CDR3 protein: CASSMRRLNEGETQYF

D gene: TRBD1
V gene: TRBV11-2
clone size: -
J gene: TRBJ1-6
CDR3 DNA: TGTGCCAGCAGCTTCGGACAGGGTGGCTCCTATAATTCACCCCTCCACTTT
CDR3 protein: CASSFGQGGSYNSPLHF

D gene: TRBD1
V gene: TRBV2
clone size: many
J gene: TRBJ1-1
CDR3 DNA: TGTGCCAGCGGAAGGGACAGGGCAGGGGCTGAAGCTTTCTTT
CDR3 protein: CASGRDRAGAEAFF

D gene: TRBD1
V gene: TRBV13
clone size: few
J gene: TRBJ1-1
CDR3 DNA: TGTGCCAGCAGCACAGGGGCTTGGGACACTGAAGCCTTCTTT
CDR3 protein: CASSTGAWDTEAFF

D gene: TRBD2
V gene: TRBV12-3/TRBV12-4
clone size: few
J gene: TRBJ2-3
CDR3 DNA: TGTGCCAGCAGTTTTAGGCTAGCGGGGGACCCTACGGCTAGCACAGATACGCAGTATTTT
CDR3 protein: CASSFRLAGDPTASTDTQYF

D gene: -
V gene: TRBV11-2
clone size: many
J gene: TRBJ1-4
CDR3 DNA: TGTGCCAGCAGCTTAGATGTTGCGGGGATATTTAATGAAAAACTGTTTTTT
CDR3 protein: CASSLDVAGIFNEKLFF

D gene: TRBD1
V gene: TRBV2
clone size: many
J gene: TRBJ1-1
CDR3 DNA: TGTGCCACCGGGACAGACCTAAACACTGAAGCTTTCTTT
CDR3 protein: CATGTDLNTEAFF

D gene: -
V gene: TRBV10-2
clone size: many
J gene: TRBJ1-3
CDR3 DNA: TGCGCCAGCAGACCTGAAATCCGTGGAAACACCATATATTTT
CDR3 protein: CASRPEIRGNTIYF

D gene: -
V gene: TRBV24-1
clone size: many
J gene: TRBJ2-1
CDR3 DNA: TGTGCCACCATCGCCGGGAATGAGCAGTTCTTC
CDR3 protein: CATIAGNEQFF

D gene: -
V gene: TRBV5-6
clone size: -
J gene: TRBJ1-1
CDR3 DNA: TGTGCCAGCAGCTTGGGTTTCGGGGAAGTGCCTTTCTTT
CDR3 protein: CASSLGFGEVPFF